Listed below are T cell receptor beta chains from one sample, sequenced in a study of tumor and adjacent non-tumor tissue in lung cancer. TCRdb itself ran the multiplex PCR reads through MiXCR, one entry per CDR3 protein. The table shows approximately 86,000 distinct CDR3 sequences, with 55% to 75% occurring only once. The sequencing input was lung tumor tissue. These receptors came from a middle-aged woman with non-small cell lung cancer. Both conserved end residues are part of each CDR3. The D gene is left open where the match is weak. Clone size is shown for a subset of rows, as once, few, many or a class of expanded clone.

size | J | D | V | CDR3 | DNA
NA | TRBJ1-2 | NA | TRBV6-6 | CASSTTPSGTDGYTF | TGTGCCAGCAGCACAACCCCATCAGGGACGGATGGCTACACCTTC
NA | TRBJ2-3 | NA | TRBV6-1 | CAGGGVNTDTKYF | TGTGCCGGCGGCGGGGTCAACACAGATACGAAGTATTTT
NA | TRBJ2-2 | NA | TRBV6-5 | CVSSYHRAYRGELFF | TGTGTCAGCAGCTATCACAGGGCGTATCGGGGGGAGCTGTTTTTT
NA | TRBJ2-7 | NA | TRBV11-3 | CASSLISCEHYF | TGTGCCAGCAGCTTAATCTCCTGCGAACATTACTTC
NA | TRBJ1-5 | NA | TRBV6-6 | CASSSPGSFNQPQRF | TGTGCCAGCAGTTCCCCGGGCAGTTTCAATCAGCCTCAGCGTTTT
once | TRBJ2-5 | NA | TRBV12-3/TRBV12-4 | CASSFQEGGQYTQYF | TGTGCCAGCAGTTTCCAGGAGGGGGGCCAATATACCCAGTACTTC
NA | TRBJ2-1 | TRBD2 | TRBV29-1 | CSIVALTSGRGGEQFF | TGCAGCATTGTAGCATTGACTAGCGGGAGGGGGGGTGAGCAGTTCTTC
once | TRBJ2-3 | NA | TRBV11-2 | CSSSSARTDTQYF | TGTTCCAGTAGCTCCGCCAGAACAGATACGCAGTATTTT
once | TRBJ2-1 | NA | TRBV5-4 | CVSNPGAANEQFF | TGCGTCAGCAACCCTGGGGCTGCCAATGAGCAGTTCTTC
medium-sized | TRBJ2-1 | TRBD1 | TRBV11-2 | CASSFGTGGRNEQFF | TGTGCCAGCAGCTTTGGGACAGGGGGTCGTAATGAGCAGTTCTTC
medium-sized | TRBJ2-5 | TRBD1 | TRBV4-1 | CASSQIRGTDYQETQYF | TGCGCCAGCAGCCAAATTCGTGGGACAGACTATCAAGAGACCCAGTACTTC
once | TRBJ1-4 | NA | TRBV11-2 | CASSPNSKVTPRTNEKLFF | TGTGCCAGTAGCCCCAACTCGAAGGTAACCCCAAGGACTAATGAAAAACTGTTTTTT
NA | TRBJ2-1 | NA | TRBV11-3 | CASSEDGFCYEQFF | TGTGCTAGCAGCGAAGACGGGTTCTGCTATGAGCAGTTCTTC
NA | TRBJ2-1 | NA | TRBV20-1 | CSAAGQFRYNEQFF | TGCAGTGCTGCTGGACAGTTTAGGTACAATGAGCAGTTCTTC
NA | TRBJ2-7 | TRBD1 | TRBV11-2 | CASSLFSTGLVSYEQYF | TGTGCCAGCAGCTTATTTTCGACAGGGTTGGTTTCCTACGAGCAGTACTTC
NA | TRBJ1-1 | NA | TRBV11-2 | CACSPGGGGVSRREAFF | TGTGCCTGTAGCCCCGGGGGGGGTGGGGTCTCACGGAGGGAAGCTTTCTTT
NA | TRBJ1-1 | NA | TRBV11-2 | CTSRNSGFEAFF | TGTACCAGCAGAAATTCGGGCTTTGAAGCTTTCTTT
many | TRBJ2-7 | NA | TRBV12-1 | CASSCAAGSSYEQYF | TGTGCCAGCAGCTGCGCGGCTGGCAGCTCCTACGAGCAGTACTTC
many | TRBJ2-2 | NA | TRBV6-5 | CASSYGLGADTGELFF | TGTGCCAGCAGTTATGGCCTGGGGGCGGACACCGGGGAGCTGTTTTTT
many | TRBJ1-6 | NA | TRBV12-3/TRBV12-4 | CASRTPNSPLHF | TGTGCCAGCAGAACCCCTAATTCACCCCTCCACTTT
once | TRBJ2-6 | NA | TRBV6-6 | CASRPSTAISGANVMTF | TGTGCCAGCAGGCCATCGACTGCGATCTCTGGGGCCAATGTCATGACTTTC
NA | TRBJ2-1 | NA | TRBV7-3 | CASSLLFGVNNEQFF | TGTGCCAGCAGCTTACTATTTGGGGTAAACAATGAGCAGTTCTTC
NA | TRBJ1-1 | NA | TRBV6-1 | CASSRSGNKANTEAFF | TGTGCCAGTAGTCGATCAGGAAATAAGGCAAACACTGAAGCTTTCTTT
NA | TRBJ2-5 | NA | TRBV6-1 | CTSKRGPQQETQYF | TGTACCAGCAAGCGAGGACCACAACAAGAGACCCAGTACTTC
NA | TRBJ1-2 | NA | TRBV11-2 | CVSSRDGHVNYGYTF | TGTGTCAGCAGCCGAGATGGACATGTTAACTATGGCTACACCTTC
NA | TRBJ2-1 | NA | TRBV29-1 | CGVARISGSYNEQFF | TGCGGCGTTGCTAGGATTAGCGGCTCCTACAATGAGCAGTTCTTC
many | TRBJ1-6 | NA | TRBV14 | CASSQDRNGRGGPLHF | TGTGCCAGCAGCCAAGATCGAAACGGGAGGGGAGGACCCCTCCACTTT
few | TRBJ2-1 | TRBD1 | TRBV11-2 | CATNTTGVIEQFF | TGTGCCACCAACACGACAGGGGTTATTGAGCAGTTCTTC
NA | TRBJ2-5 | TRBD2 | TRBV29-1 | CSVTPTSTRFEIQYF | TGCAGCGTTACCCCGACTAGCACTCGGTTTGAGATCCAGTACTTC
once | TRBJ1-5 | NA | TRBV5-1 | CASGRDPLGNNNQSQHF | TGCGCCAGCGGCCGGGACCCTCTAGGCAACAACAATCAGTCCCAGCATTTT
NA | TRBJ2-7 | NA | TRBV6-1 | CASSQLVGGGPYEQYF | TGTGCCAGCAGTCAGCTAGTGGGGGGGGGCCCCTACGAGCAATACTTC
NA | TRBJ1-3 | NA | TRBV11-3 | CASRLDASGTIYF | TGTGCCAGCAGGTTAGATGCCAGCGGCACCATATATTTT
NA | TRBJ1-1 | NA | TRBV6-5 | CASIPLNRPEAFF | TGTGCCTCCATACCCCTTAACAGGCCTGAAGCTTTCTTT
many | TRBJ2-6 | TRBD1 | TRBV29-1 | CSVDGTGTSGANVLTF | TGCAGCGTTGATGGGACAGGGACCTCTGGGGCCAACGTCCTGACTTTC
many | TRBJ1-5 | NA | TRBV6-1 | CASSGEPGNQPQHF | TGTGCCAGCAGTGGAGAGCCCGGCAATCAGCCCCAGCATTTT
NA | TRBJ2-7 | NA | TRBV5-6 | CASSSTGVSYEQYF | TGTGCCAGCAGCTCGACTGGGGTTTCCTACGAGCAGTACTTC
NA | TRBJ2-7 | TRBD1 | TRBV11-3 | CATSLILDRGVYEQYF | TGTGCCACTAGCTTGATATTGGACAGGGGCGTCTACGAGCAGTACTTC
NA | TRBJ2-3 | TRBD1 | TRBV11-2 | CASNLRDRWDTQYF | TGTGCCAGTAACTTACGGGACAGGTGGGATACGCAGTATTTT